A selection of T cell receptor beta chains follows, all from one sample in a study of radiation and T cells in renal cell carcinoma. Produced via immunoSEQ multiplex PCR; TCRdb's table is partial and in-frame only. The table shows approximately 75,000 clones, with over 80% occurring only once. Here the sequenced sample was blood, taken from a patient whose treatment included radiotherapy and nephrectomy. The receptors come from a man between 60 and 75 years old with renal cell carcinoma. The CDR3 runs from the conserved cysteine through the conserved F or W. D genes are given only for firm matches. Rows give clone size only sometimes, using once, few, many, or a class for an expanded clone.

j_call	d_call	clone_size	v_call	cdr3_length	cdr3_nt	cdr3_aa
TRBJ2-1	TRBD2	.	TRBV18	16	TGTGCCAGCTCAGCCGGGACTAGCCGAATCCACAATGAGCAGTTCTTC	CASSAGTSRIHNEQFF
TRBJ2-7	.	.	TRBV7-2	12	TGTGCCAGCAGCTTAGGGAGCGGCGAGCAGTACTTC	CASSLGSGEQYF
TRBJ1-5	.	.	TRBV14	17	TGTGCCAGCAGCCCCGGACAGCTCCTGTATAGCAATCAGCCCCAGCATTTT	CASSPGQLLYSNQPQHF
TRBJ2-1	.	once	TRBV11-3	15	TGTGCCAGCAGCCCGCTCCCTAGCTCCTACAATGAGCAGTTCTTC	CASSPLPSSYNEQFF
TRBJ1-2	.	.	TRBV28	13	TGTGCCAGCACCGATCAGGGAAACTATGGCTACACCTTC	CASTDQGNYGYTF
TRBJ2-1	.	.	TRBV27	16	TGTGCCAGCAGTTTATGGGAGCGGACCATCTACAATGAGCAGTTCTTC	CASSLWERTIYNEQFF
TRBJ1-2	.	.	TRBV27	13	TGTGCCAGCAGCCCAATGCCAGGGGCCGGCTACACCTTC	CASSPMPGAGYTF
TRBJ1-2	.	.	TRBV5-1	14	TGCGCCAGCAGCTTGGATGGAGATGGGGTGGGCTACACCTTC	CASSLDGDGVGYTF
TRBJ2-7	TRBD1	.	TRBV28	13	TGTGCCAGCAGTTTTACAGGGGCCTACGAGCAGTACTTC	CASSFTGAYEQYF
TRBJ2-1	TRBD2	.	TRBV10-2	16	TGCGCCAGCAGTGAGTACGACGGGAGGGCCTACAATGAGCAGTTCTTC	CASSEYDGRAYNEQFF
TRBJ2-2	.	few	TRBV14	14	TGTGCCAGCAGCCAAGGGAGTTATAGCGGGGAGCTGTTTTTT	CASSQGSYSGELFF
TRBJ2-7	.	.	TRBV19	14	TGTGCCAGTAGTCCCGTTGGACTAAGCTACGAGCAGTACTTC	CASSPVGLSYEQYF
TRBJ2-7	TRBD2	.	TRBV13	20	TGTGCCAGCAGCTTAGTCTCTCGGGTTGAGCGGGGCCGGGCGGCCTACGAGCAGTACTTC	CASSLVSRVERGRAAYEQYF
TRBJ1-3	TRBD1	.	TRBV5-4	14	TGTGCCAGCAGAGTTACAGGGGATGGAAACACCATATATTTT	CASRVTGDGNTIYF
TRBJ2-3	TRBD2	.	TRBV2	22	TGTGCCAGCAGTGAAAAGACAGGGGGCCGTCTAGCGGGAGGGAGAGCGGAAGATGTTCAGTATTTT	CASSEKTGGRLAGGRAEDVQYF
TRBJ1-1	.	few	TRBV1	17	TGCACCAGCAGCCAAGCTTTTTTCGTTAGGAGTTGCACTGAAGCTTTCTTT	CTSSQAFFVRSCTEAFF
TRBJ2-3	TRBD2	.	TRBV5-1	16	TGCGCCAGCAGCTTGGACACTAGCGGGAGGACAGATACGCAGTATTTT	CASSLDTSGRTDTQYF
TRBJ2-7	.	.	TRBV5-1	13	TGCGCCAGCAGCTCCGGGGTTTTATACGAGCAGTACTTC	CASSSGVLYEQYF
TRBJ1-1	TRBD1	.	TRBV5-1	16	TGCGCCAGCAGCCTACCAAGGACAGGGGAGAATACTGAAGCTTTCTTT	CASSLPRTGENTEAFF
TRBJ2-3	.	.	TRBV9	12	TGTGCCAGCAGCGCCGGCACAGATACGCAGTATTTT	CASSAGTDTQYF
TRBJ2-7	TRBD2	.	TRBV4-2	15	TGTGCCAGCAGCCAGAGACTAGCGGGAGGGGTTGAGCAGTACTTC	CASSQRLAGGVEQYF
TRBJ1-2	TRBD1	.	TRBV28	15	TGTGCCAGCAGTTTTGCAGGGGGACCCTATTATGGCTACACCTTC	CASSFAGGPYYGYTF
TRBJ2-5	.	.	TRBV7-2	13	TGTGCCAGCAGTAGTCAGGGGCGGGAGACCCAGTACTTC	CASSSQGRETQYF
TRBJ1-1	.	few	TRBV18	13	TGTGCCAGCTCACCCGCAGAAAACACTGAAGCTTTCTTT	CASSPAENTEAFF
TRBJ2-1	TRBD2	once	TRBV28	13	TGTGCCAGCGGGACTAGCGGGAGAAATGAGCAGTTCTTC	CASGTSGRNEQFF
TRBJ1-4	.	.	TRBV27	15	TGTGCCAGCAGTTTAAGGGAAGACAGTAGGGCAAAACTGTTTTTT	CASSLREDSRAKLFF
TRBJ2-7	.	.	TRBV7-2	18	TGTGCCAGCAGCTTAGCGCTGGGCGGGCGGAGCCGAGCCTACGAGCAGTACTTC	CASSLALGGRSRAYEQYF
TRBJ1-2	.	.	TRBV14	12	TGTGCCAGCAGCGGGGGGTCGGGAGGCTACACCTTC	CASSGGSGGYTF
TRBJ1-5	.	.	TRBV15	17	TGTGCCACCAGCAGAGCCACAGGGCACGGGGCCAATCAGCCCCAGCATTTT	CATSRATGHGANQPQHF
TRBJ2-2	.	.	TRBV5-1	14	TGCGCCAGCAGCTTGGATGGGCAGGCCGTGGAGCTGTTTTTT	CASSLDGQAVELFF
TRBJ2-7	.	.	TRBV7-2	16	TGTGCCAGCAGCTTAGACGGGGGCGGGTTGGCCTACGAGCAGTACTTC	CASSLDGGGLAYEQYF
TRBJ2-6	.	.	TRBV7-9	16	TGTGCCAGCAGCCCCGACCGGTCTCTCGGGGCCAACGTCCTGACTTTC	CASSPDRSLGANVLTF
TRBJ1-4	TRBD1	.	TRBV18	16	TGTGCCAGCTCAGCGGGACAGGTTGGATCGGGTGAAAAACTGTTTTTT	CASSAGQVGSGEKLFF
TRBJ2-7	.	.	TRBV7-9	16	TGTGCCAGCAGCCGAGGCTTGAATTGGCCCAACTACGAGCAGTACTTC	CASSRGLNWPNYEQYF
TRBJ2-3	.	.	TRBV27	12	TGTGCCAGCAGTCCTCACACAGATACGCAGTATTTT	CASSPHTDTQYF
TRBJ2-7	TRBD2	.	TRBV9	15	TGTGCCAGCAGCCCCCATGGTAGCGGGGTGGACGAGCAGTACTTC	CASSPHGSGVDEQYF
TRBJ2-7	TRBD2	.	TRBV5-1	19	TGCGCCAGCAGCTTGGTTGTGATTGAGGGACTAGCGGGAGTCTACGAGCAGTACTTC	CASSLVVIEGLAGVYEQYF
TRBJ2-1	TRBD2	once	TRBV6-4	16	TGTGCCAGCAGTGACTTTAATAGCGGGAGGGGTAATGAGCAGTTCTTC	CASSDFNSGRGNEQFF
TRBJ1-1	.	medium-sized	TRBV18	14	TGTGCCAGCTCGCCTTCCGCAGGGAAGACTGAAGCTTTCTTT	CASSPSAGKTEAFF
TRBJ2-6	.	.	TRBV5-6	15	TGTGCCAGCAGCTTAGGGTGGCCTGGGGCCAACGTCCTGACTTTC	CASSLGWPGANVLTF
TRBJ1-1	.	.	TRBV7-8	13	TGTGCCAGCAGCCCCACCGCGAACACTGAAGCTTTCTTT	CASSPTANTEAFF
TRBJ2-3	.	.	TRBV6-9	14	TGTGCCAGAAAAAGGGGACGGAGCACAGATACGCAGTATTTT	CARKRGRSTDTQYF
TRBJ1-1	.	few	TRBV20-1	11	TGCAGTGCCGTGAGGAACACTGAAGCTTTCTTT	CSAVRNTEAFF
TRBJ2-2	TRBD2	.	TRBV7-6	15	TGTGCCAGCAGCTCGGGACTAGCGGGTCCGGGGGAGCTGTTTTTT	CASSSGLAGPGELFF
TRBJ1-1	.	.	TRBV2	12	TGTGCCAGCATGAACTTTCACGTCGAAGCTTTCTTT	CASMNFHVEAFF
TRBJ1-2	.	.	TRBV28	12	TGTGCCAGCCTTTTGAGCAGGGTCGGCTACACCTTC	CASLLSRVGYTF